What follows are 13 T cell receptor beta chains derived from one specimen sequenced in a study of shared clonotypes between healthy human individuals. CD45RO-negative cells were positively selected for CCR7, leaving out terminally differentiated effector memory CD45RA+ cells. Sequencing used immunoSEQ multiplex PCR; TCRdb keeps in-frame clones, though not all of them. The data hold approximately 1.9 million clones, with roughly 93% observed a single time. Material: naive CD8+ T cells from PBMCs. The receptors were gathered from a young man in good health. Some clones in this sample may be carry-over from other donors' samples.

The V call is TRBV27, the J call TRBJ2-2; no clear D. Per the germline V gene, CDR1 is MNHEY and CDR2 is SMNVEV (reference sequence). Trimming cost V 0 bases and J 7 bases, with 12 bases left between them. This CDR3 spans 15 amino acids. CDR3 nucleotide sequence: TGTGCCAGCAGTTTATCGGTCGCTGGCGTCGGGGAGCTGTTTTTT. It yields the protein CASSLSVAGVGELFF.

The V gene is TRBV28, the J gene TRBJ2-7, with D maybe TRBD1 (6 bases). The CDR3 contains 13 residues. Germline V gene lookup returns CDR1 MDHEN and CDR2 SYDVKM. V lost 6 bases and J 5 bases, leaving 14 bases between the germline ends. CDR3 sequence reads: CASSFPRQDEQYF. The CDR3 coding sequence is TGTGCCAGCAGCTTCCCCCGACAGGACGAGCAGTACTTC.

The chain joins TRBV15 to TRBJ1-5, with a weak D call TRBD1 (6 bases). The CDR3 spans 15 residues. Germline V gives CDR1 LNHNV, CDR2 YYDKDF (reference sequence). Trimming shortened V by 0 bases and J by 6 bases, and 12 bases separated the two germline ends. The CDR3 is CATSRDRGKAQPQHF. CDR3 nucleotide sequence: TGTGCCACCAGCAGAGATAGGGGGAAGGCTCAGCCCCAGCATTTT. The whole variable domain, filled in from reference TRBV15 and TRBJ1-5, reads DAMVIQNPRYQVTQFGKPVTLSCSQTLNHNVMYWYQQKSSQAPKLLFHYYDKDFNNEADTPDNFQSRRPNTSFCFLDIRSPGLGDTAMYLCATSRDRGKAQPQHFGDGTRLSIL.

The V gene is TRBV14, the J gene TRBJ2-6, with D unresolved. V lost 3 bases and J lost 6, with 6 bases in between. Germline values: CDR1 SGHDN, CDR2 FVKESK. This CDR3 is built from 13 residues. The CDR3 sequence is CASSQGLANVLTF. CDR3 nucleotides: TGTGCCAGCAGCCAGGGCTTGGCCAACGTCCTGACTTTC.

The gene calls are TRBV15 and TRBJ2-7; TRBD2 matches at 8 bases. The CDR3 contains 15 residues. The trim removed 6 bases at V and 1 base at J, leaving 8 bases unmatched. Germline V gene data show CDR1 as LNHNV and CDR2 as YYDKDF (reference sequence). The CDR3 sequence is CATSYGGGESYEQYF. CDR3 sequence (DNA): TGTGCCACCAGTTACGGGGGGGGCGAATCCTACGAGCAGTACTTC.

This chain joins TRBV27 and TRBJ1-2, with D perhaps matching TRBD1 (5 bases). CDR1 and CDR2 (germline): MNHEY, SMNVEV (reference sequence). The CDR3 spans 14 residues. Trimming stripped 6 bases from V and 4 bases from J, with 15 bases between. CDR3 in DNA: TGTGCCAGCAGCCCGTCCCGGGGCGGCTATGGCTACACCTTC. Residues: CASSPSRGGYGYTF.

This rearrangement joins TRBV2 to TRBJ2-7, with D perhaps TRBD1 (6 bases). CDR1 SNHLY and CDR2 FYNNEI come from the germline V gene. V dropped 0 bases and J dropped 9 bases, with 12 bases sitting between them. The CDR3 consists of 13 residues. The CDR3 nucleotides are TGTGCCAGCAGTGAAGCGCTTCGAGGGGGGCAGTACTTC. As protein: CASSEALRGGQYF.

The chain employs TRBV2 and TRBJ1-3; D is ambiguous. CDR3 length: 17 amino acids. Germline loops: CDR1 SNHLY, CDR2 FYNNEI. Deletions cut 6 bases from V and 7 bases from J, with 25 bases between. Here the CDR3 DNA reads TGTGCCAGCAGCCTCGGTTGGGCCGACGCCTCTAGGAACACCATATATTTT. Translated, it gives CASSLGWADASRNTIYF.

V usage is TRBV28 and J usage is TRBJ2-7, with TRBD1 identical over 11 bases. From germline, CDR1 is MDHEN and CDR2 SYDVKM. With V trimmed by 6 bases and J by 0 bases, 1 base remained unmatched. This CDR3 is 14 amino acids long. Here the CDR3 DNA reads TGTGCCAGCAGAGGGACAGGGGGCTCCTACGAGCAGTACTTC. It codes for CASRGTGGSYEQYF.

This rearrangement joins TRBV9 to TRBJ2-6; D gene ambiguous. CDR1 SGDLS and CDR2 YYNGEE come from the germline V gene. V gave up 3 bases and J gave up 3 bases, with 4 bases separating them. The CDR3 contains 13 residues. The CDR3 DNA sequence: TGTGCCAGCAGCGGCCTTGGGGCCAACGTCCTGACTTTC. It is translated as CASSGLGANVLTF.

The V gene is TRBV19, the J gene TRBJ2-1; 11 bases align to TRBD2. Germline values: CDR1 LNHDA, CDR2 SQIVND (reference sequence). With V trimmed by 6 bases and J by 6 bases, 10 bases remained unmatched. The CDR3 has 16 amino acids. This CDR3 reads CASSPRLAGGPNEQFF. For the CDR3, the DNA is TGTGCCAGTAGCCCCCGCCTAGCGGGAGGCCCCAATGAGCAGTTCTTC.

Turning to this clone: This same CDR3 is encoded by further DNA sequences in the sample. The chain carries TRBV15 and TRBJ1-1; D is ambiguous. CDR1 is LNHNV and CDR2 is YYDKDF in the germline V gene (reference sequence). V was shortened by 1 base and J by 0 bases, with 6 bases between the two germline ends. The CDR3 totals 14 residues. The CDR3 region is CATSRAAMNTEAFF. The CDR3 DNA reads as TGTGCCACCAGCAGAGCAGCGATGAACACTGAAGCTTTCTTT.

About this clone: The sample holds other DNA sequences that translate to the same CDR3. The chain has TRBV19 and TRBJ1-1, with D perhaps matching TRBD1 (6 bases). V was trimmed by 5 bases and J by 0 bases, leaving 10 bases between them. There are 14 residues in the CDR3. CDR1 LNHDA and CDR2 SQIVND come from the germline V gene (reference sequence). CDR3 nucleotide sequence: TGTGCCAGTAGTGTAGGACAGTTGAACACTGAAGCTTTCTTT. Translating gives CASSVGQLNTEAFF.